Listed here are 32 T cell receptor beta chains from one sample, sequenced in a study of long-term antiretroviral therapy in people with HIV. It was version v3.0 of the immunoSEQ assay that was run at survey level. Assay used: immunoSEQ multiplex PCR; TCRdb lists only in-frame clones, some missing. The data show about 43,000 clones, about 89% seen once. The starting material was unsorted PBMCs, obtained 0.1 years before starting antiretroviral therapy. The source of these receptors is a woman aged 50 to 65 with HIV.

CDR3: CASSIRNPGQGGSEQYF. The CDR3 DNA is TGTGCCAGCAGCATCCGAAACCCGGGACAGGGGGGTAGCGAGCAGTACTTC. The V and J genes are TRBV11-2 and TRBJ2-7; 11 bases map to TRBD1. Germline V CDR1 and CDR2: SGHAT, FQNNGV. The ends lost 5 bases at V and 6 bases at J; junction bases unmatched: 15. This CDR3 has 17 amino acids. Using reference TRBV11-2 and TRBJ2-7 for the parts outside the CDR3, the full variable domain is EAGVAQSPRYKIIEKRQSVAFWCNPISGHATLYWYQQILGQGPKLLIQFQNNGVVDDSQLPKDRFSAERLKGVDSTLKIQPAKLEDSAVYLCASSIRNPGQGGSEQYFGPGTRLTVT.

The rearrangement joins TRBV6-6 to TRBJ2-7; 8 bases align to TRBD1. J gave up 4 bases and V 9 bases, and 11 bases lay outside the gene matches. Per the germline V gene, CDR1 is MNHNY and CDR2 is SVGAGI (reference sequence). CDR3 length: 14 amino acids. The CDR3 nucleotides read TGTGCCAGTAGCGTCGCAGGGGGCATTTACGAGCAGTACTTC. Translated: CASSVAGGIYEQYF.

The chain is built from TRBV7-6 and TRBJ2-2; a possible D gene is TRBD2 (5 bases). The germline gives CDR1 SGHVS, CDR2 FNYEAQ. The CDR3 covers 14 residues. Trimming removed 1 base at V and 7 bases at J, with 10 bases between. This chain's CDR3 is CASSLGPGIGELFF. Written as DNA, the CDR3 is TGTGCCAGCAGCTTAGGACCGGGGATCGGGGAGCTGTTTTTT.

The chain carries TRBV6-1 and TRBJ2-3; 8 positions agree with TRBD2. CDR1 is MNHNS, CDR2 SASEGT, per germline. This CDR3 is 15 amino acids long. The V and J ends lost 4 bases and 5 bases, in that order; junction bases with no gene match: 8. The CDR3 nucleotides read TGTGCCAGCAGTGGTCAAGCGGGGGCGGTAGATACGCAGTATTTT. This translates into CASSGQAGAVDTQYF.

This chain uses TRBV5-6 with TRBJ2-5, with 15 bases lining up with TRBD2. The CDR3 loop spans 16 amino acids. V lost 4 bases to trimming and J lost 5 bases; unmatched junction nucleotides: 6. Per the germline V gene, CDR1 is SGHDT and CDR2 is YYEEEE. The CDR3 DNA reads TGTGCCAGCAGCGAAGGACTAGCGGGGGGGCGTGAGACCCAGTACTTC. It translates to CASSEGLAGGRETQYF.

This rearrangement joins TRBV6-6 to TRBJ1-4, with a tentative D call TRBD1 (5 bases). Germline V lookup: CDR1 MNHNY, CDR2 SVGAGI (reference sequence). V was cut by 7 bases and J by 4 bases, with 13 bases left in between. CDR3 length: 14 amino acids. Here the CDR3 reads CASNPRQINEKLFF. The CDR3 DNA follows: TGTGCCAGCAACCCAAGACAGATTAATGAAAAACTGTTTTTT.

The chain links TRBV27 to TRBJ1-2; no reliable D call. This CDR3 has 14 amino acids. Trimming stripped 0 bases from V and 2 bases from J, with 7 bases between. The germline V gene has CDR1 MNHEY and CDR2 SMNVEV (reference sequence). The CDR3 DNA sequence: TGTGCCAGCAGTTTATCGGGCGGAAACTATGGCTACACCTTC. This codes for CASSLSGGNYGYTF.

The V call is TRBV6-5, the J call TRBJ1-6; 11 bases match TRBD1. CDR3 size: 15 residues. Germline V gene data show CDR1 as MNHEY and CDR2 as SVGAGI. The V gene end was trimmed by 8 bases and the J gene end by 7 bases; junction bases not matched to a gene: 7. DNA of the CDR3: TGTGCCAGCGGGACAGGGGGAGGGATAAATTCACCCCTCCACTTT. It is translated as CASGTGGGINSPLHF.

The gene calls are TRBV11-3 and TRBJ1-1; 10 bases are a match to TRBD1. The CDR3 has 14 amino acids. With 5 bases clipped from V and 7 bases from J, the junction kept 7 bases outside the gene matches. Germline loops: CDR1 SGHNT, CDR2 YENEEA. The CDR3 region is CASSGGTGALEAFF. As DNA, the CDR3 is TGTGCCAGCAGCGGGGGGACAGGGGCCCTTGAAGCTTTCTTT.

This chain uses TRBV7-9 with TRBJ2-3; tentative D call: TRBD1 (6 bases). V lost 6 bases, J lost 6 bases, and 10 bases lay in between. Germline CDR1 reads SEHNR; CDR2 reads FQNEAQ (reference sequence). This CDR3 spans 12 amino acids. CDR3 in DNA: TGTGCCAGCAGGTATACAGGGGATACGCAGTATTTT. It is translated as CASRYTGDTQYF.

This clone showed up just once. The chain combines TRBV7-8 with TRBJ2-2; TRBD1 matches at 10 bases. The germline V gene encodes CDR1 SGHVS and CDR2 FQNEAQ. The V and J ends lost 5 bases and 8 bases, in that order; junction bases with no gene match: 8. This CDR3 is built from 15 residues. The CDR3 bases are TGTGCCAGCAGCCCCGGACAGGGGGTTCGGGGGGAGCTGTTTTTT. Protein: CASSPGQGVRGELFF.

The gene calls are TRBV20-1 and TRBJ1-1; D uncertain. The CDR3 loop spans 11 amino acids. Germline V gene lookup returns CDR1 DFQATT and CDR2 SNEGSKA (reference sequence). V was cut by 5 bases and J by 10 bases, with 14 bases left in between. CDR3 protein: CSAAPVARAFF. In nucleotides, the CDR3 is TGCAGTGCTGCTCCGGTGGCCCGAGCTTTCTTT.

The gene calls are TRBV28 and TRBJ1-2; D is perhaps TRBD1 (6 bases). The CDR3 sequence is 14 residues long. Per the germline V gene, CDR1 is MDHEN and CDR2 is SYDVKM. Trimming cost V 5 bases and J 7 bases, with 17 bases left between them. The CDR3 DNA reads as TGTGCCAGCAGTCCACCCCAGCCCAGGGGTGGCTACACCTTC. Residues: CASSPPQPRGGYTF.

The chain has TRBV7-2 and TRBJ2-6; no firm D call. This CDR3 spans 16 amino acids. The V gene lost 5 bases and the J gene lost 0 bases, with 11 bases spanning the gap. Germline-derived CDR1 and CDR2 are SGHTA and FQGNSA. CDR3 DNA sequence: TGTGCCAGCAGCCGTTCAGGACGCTCTGGGGCCAACGTCCTGACTTTC. Translated, it gives CASSRSGRSGANVLTF.

This clone is a singleton in its sample. The chain carries TRBV6-1 and TRBJ2-7; 9 bases fit TRBD2. J lost 4 bases, V lost 4 bases, and 5 bases had no gene match. Germline CDR1 MNHNS, CDR2 SASEGT. This CDR3 spans 14 amino acids. The CDR3 sequence: CASSASGLAYEQYF. The DNA of the CDR3 is TGTGCCAGCAGTGCCTCGGGACTAGCTTACGAGCAGTACTTC.

The CDR3 reads CASSLRAVSSYNEQFF. In DNA form, the CDR3 reads TGTGCCAGCAGTTTAAGGGCGGTAAGCTCCTACAATGAGCAGTTCTTC. The genes are TRBV27 and TRBJ2-1; D gene unclear. Germline CDR1 reads MNHEY; CDR2 reads SMNVEV (reference sequence). The V end was cut by 2 bases, the J end by 0 bases, with 11 bases between. This CDR3 comprises 16 residues.

The genes are TRBV5-1 and TRBJ2-4, with 13 nucleotides matching TRBD2. After removal of 4 bases from V and 8 bases from J, the junction contained 3 bases not matched to a gene. CDR1 and CDR2 (germline): SGHRS, YFSETQ. The CDR3 is made up of 14 amino acids. CDR3 residues: CASSGLAGEDIQYF. The CDR3 coding sequence is TGCGCCAGCAGCGGACTAGCGGGGGAGGACATTCAGTACTTC.

This chain connects TRBV18 to TRBJ2-3; perhaps TRBD2 as D (5 bases). Germline CDR1 is KGHSH and CDR2 is LQKENI. The CDR3 length is 16 residues. The V end was cut by 1 base, the J end by 2 bases, with 13 bases between. DNA of the CDR3: TGTGCCAGCTCACCACAACCCCTAGCCAACACAGATACGCAGTATTTT. Translation gives CASSPQPLANTDTQYF.

By share, this clone ranks as large (0.1 to 1%). V gene TRBV10-1 combines with J gene TRBJ2-7; D may correspond to TRBD1 or TRBD2 (5 bases each). V was shortened by 8 bases and J by 1 base, with 12 bases between the two germline ends. Looked up from germline, CDR1 is WNHNN and CDR2 is SYGVQD (reference sequence). The CDR3 covers 13 residues. The CDR3 region is CASPGTNSYEQYF. CDR3 DNA sequence: TGCGCCAGCCCAGGGACCAATTCCTACGAGCAGTACTTC.

This clone was recorded only once. The junction departs from germline at one end; a sequencing error may be responsible. This rearrangement joins TRBV7-7 to TRBJ2-1, with D possibly being TRBD1 or TRBD2 (6 bases each). Germline V CDR1 and CDR2: SSHAT, FNYEAQ (reference sequence). This CDR3 comprises 14 residues. The CDR3 loop reads CASSRGRSYNEQFF. In nucleotides, the CDR3 is TGTGCTAGCAGCCGGGGGCGCTCCTACAATGAGCAGTTCTTC.

This clone is categorized as medium-sized (0.01 to 0.1%). The J gene is TRBJ1-1, the V gene TRBV7-8; possibly TRBD1 for D (6 bases). This CDR3 is built from 15 residues. The germline V gene encodes CDR1 SGHVS and CDR2 FQNEAQ. V lost 3 bases and J 3 bases, leaving 14 bases between the germline ends. In DNA form, the CDR3 reads TGTGCCAGCAGCTTGGGGGCGGGGGGGGACACTGAAGCTTTCTTT. Protein product: CASSLGAGGDTEAFF.

CDR3 in amino acids: CASSASEGQETQYF. The CDR3, as DNA: TGTGCCAGCAGCGCGAGCGAAGGCCAAGAGACCCAGTACTTC. The chain is built from TRBV13 and TRBJ2-5; no firm D call. This CDR3 spans 14 amino acids. Germline V gives CDR1 PRHDT, CDR2 FYEKMQ (reference sequence). The germline V and J ends were trimmed by 5 bases and 1 base, with 11 bases remaining between them.

This CDR3 reads CASSRQGNTEAFF. CDR3 sequence (DNA): TGTGCCAGCTCACGACAGGGTAACACTGAAGCTTTCTTT. V is TRBV18 and J is TRBJ1-1; 7 bases fit TRBD1. Trimming cost V 4 bases and J 2 bases; bases outside gene matches: 1. Germline CDR1 is KGHSH and CDR2 is LQKENI. This CDR3 comprises 13 residues.

V and J are TRBV5-1 and TRBJ2-5; tentatively, D is TRBD2 (6 bases). The CDR3 consists of 19 residues. The ends were cut back, 3 bases at V and 1 base at J, with 25 bases in the middle. Germline CDR1 and CDR2: SGHRS and YFSETQ. As DNA, the CDR3 is TGCGCCAGCAGCTGGGGGGTAGGAGGCAGGCGCTGGGGCCAAGAGACCCAGTACTTC. Its protein is CASSWGVGGRRWGQETQYF. Drawing the rest from reference TRBV5-1 and TRBJ2-5, the complete variable domain is KAGVTQTPRYLIKTRGQQVTLSCSPISGHRSVSWYQQTPGQGLQFLFEYFSETQRNKGNFPGRFSGRQFSNSRSEMNVSTLELGDSALYLCASSWGVGGRRWGQETQYFGPGTRLLVL.

The chain employs TRBV2 and TRBJ1-4, with a tentative D call TRBD1 (5 bases). This CDR3 has 14 amino acids. In germline, CDR1 is SNHLY, CDR2 FYNNEI. V lost 7 bases and J lost 4, with 13 bases in between. This CDR3 is CASTRGEINEKLFF. The CDR3 coding sequence is TGTGCCAGCACCCGGGGGGAAATTAATGAAAAACTGTTTTTT.

The genes are TRBV7-2 and TRBJ1-2, with TRBD1 matching 8 bases. Trimming removed 4 bases from V and 4 bases from J; junction bases left unmatched: 11. Germline CDR1 and CDR2: SGHTA and FQGNSA. The CDR3 is made up of 16 amino acids. The CDR3 sequence: CASSSTGARSLYGYTF. In nucleotides, the CDR3 is TGTGCCAGCAGCTCGACAGGGGCCCGGTCCCTCTATGGCTACACCTTC.

The chain couples TRBV7-2 to TRBJ2-3; D unclear. Germline V CDR1 and CDR2: SGHTA, FQGNSA. There are 12 residues in the CDR3. Trimming stripped 1 base from V and 4 bases from J, with 3 bases between. The CDR3 spells CASSLGADTQYF. CDR3 in DNA: TGTGCCAGCAGCTTAGGGGCAGATACGCAGTATTTT.

This clone is medium-sized (0.01 to 0.1%) within its sample. The V call is TRBV2, the J call TRBJ2-7, with D perhaps matching TRBD1 or TRBD2 (5 bases each). This CDR3 comprises 12 residues. Per germline, CDR1 SNHLY and CDR2 FYNNEI. V lost 6 bases to trimming and J lost 4 bases, with 10 bases between them. The CDR3 spells CASRAGAYEQYF. CDR3 bases: TGTGCCAGCAGAGCCGGGGCTTACGAGCAGTACTTC.

This clone has a single count. The rearrangement links TRBV25-1 to TRBJ2-1, with D perhaps matching TRBD1 (6 bases). The CDR3 consists of 13 residues. Trimming cost V 3 bases and J 6 bases, with 9 bases left between them. From germline, CDR1 is MGHDK and CDR2 SYGVNS. The CDR3 nucleotides are TGTGCCAGCAGTGAGGGGGCTCGCAATGAGCAGTTCTTC. Amino acids: CASSEGARNEQFF.

The chain couples TRBV18 to TRBJ1-5; 9 positions agree with TRBD1. The CDR3 is made up of 14 amino acids. The germline gives CDR1 KGHSH, CDR2 LQKENI. After removal of 6 bases from V and 6 bases from J, the junction contained 6 bases not matched to a gene. CDR3 protein: CASSPGQGIQPQHF. The CDR3, as DNA: TGTGCCAGCTCCCCGGGACAGGGCATTCAGCCCCAGCATTTT.

This clone was detected once. CDR3 nucleotides: TGCAGCGTTGTTATGACGGCAGCGAACGAGCAGTACTTC. It codes for CSVVMTAANEQYF. V usage is TRBV29-1 and J usage is TRBJ2-7; D is unclear. From germline, CDR1 is SQVTM and CDR2 ANQGSEA. This CDR3 comprises 13 residues. V was shortened by 4 bases and J by 5 bases, with 15 bases between the two germline ends.

The chain has TRBV5-4 and TRBJ2-5, with D perhaps matching TRBD1 (6 bases). V lost 4 bases and J lost 2, with 18 bases in between. Per the germline V gene, CDR1 is SGHNT and CDR2 is YYREEE (reference sequence). The CDR3 contains 16 residues. CDR3 sequence reads: CASSPETGPLQETQYF. CDR3 coding DNA: TGTGCCAGCAGCCCCGAGACAGGTCCCTTACAAGAGACCCAGTACTTC. Drawing the rest from reference TRBV5-4 and TRBJ2-5, the complete variable domain is ETGVTQSPTHLIKTRGQQVTLRCSSQSGHNTVSWYQQALGQGPQFIFQYYREEENGRGNFPPRFSGLQFPNYSSELNVNALELDDSALYLCASSPETGPLQETQYFGPGTRLLVL.